The sequence of this T cell receptor (beta chain) was determined in a study of T cell responses to AZD1222 COVID-19 vaccine. Study as a whole: Analyses pooled second doses at about 4 or about 12 weeks.

About this clone: Its antigen remains unidentified.

The J segment lost 4 bases and the V segment lost 4 bases, leaving 3 bases of the junction unmatched. Per the germline V gene, CDR1 is SGHVS and CDR2 is FQNEAQ. The CDR3 runs 14 residues. General study findings and limits: Spike-wide vaccine-associated CD4 TCRs dominated at 160-218 and 743-854. Reportedly, nearly half the spike-specific TCRs target unmutated variant regions.

TCRdb's table, derived via immunoSEQ multiplex PCR, lists solely in-frame clones and lacks some. The sample includes approximately 100,000 clones, roughly 90% of them seen just once. The TCR sequence derives from an adult in good health. This chain joins TRBV7-8 and TRBJ1-2, with TRBD1 matching 10 bases. Source: peripheral blood, taken on day 0 of AZD1222 vaccination. CDR3 loop: CASSSRQGAYGYTF. In DNA, the CDR3 is TGTGCCAGCAGCTCAAGACAGGGGGCCTATGGCTACACCTTC.